The 10 T cell receptor beta chains in this list originate from one sample, sequenced in a study of T cells in Graves' hyperthyroidism and ophthalmopathy (dated by TCRdb to the late 2010s). The library relied on multiplex PCR. TCRdb shows the sequencer as Illumina HiSeq 2000. Amplification of TCR beta CDR3 regions was carried out from RNA transcripts. A first-round RT-PCR of the TCR CDR3 used the HTBI primer set with the Qiagen OneStep RT-PCR kit. The public reads were run again by TCRdb, first through fastp at Q25 and then through MiXCR, and only productive beta chains were kept. Entries that share a CDR3 protein sequence are merged under the most common genes and DNA. Here the sample has about 52,000 distinct CDR3 sequences; about half occur a single time. Of the sample, about 9.8% is held by the ten largest clones. The material sequenced was blood. These receptors were collected from a woman between 50 and 59 years old with Graves' ophthalmopathy.

This chain uses TRBV2 with TRBJ2-3; 12 bases map to TRBD2. The CDR3 runs 16 residues. V gave up 3 bases and J gave up 11 bases; unmatched junction bases: 12. The V gene's germline CDR1 is SNHLY and CDR2 FYNNEI. CDR3 amino acids: CASSEAASGGADEQYF. The CDR3, as DNA: TGTGCCAGCAGTGAGGCCGCTAGCGGGGGGGCCGATGAGCAGTATTTT.

Many counts were recorded for this clonotype. This chain links TRBV11-2 with TRBJ2-7, with 9 bases lining up with TRBD2. Germline assignment: CDR1 SGHAT and CDR2 FQNNGV. The CDR3 totals 15 residues. V shed 0 bases and J 4 bases; nucleotides not matched to a gene: 4. The chain's CDR3 is CASSLEGGGVYEQYF. The CDR3 DNA follows: TGTGCCAGCAGCTTAGAAGGCGGGGGGGTTTACGAGCAGTACTTC. Variable domain in full (rest from reference TRBV11-2 and TRBJ2-7): EAGVAQSPRYKIIEKRQSVAFWCNPISGHATLYWYQQILGQGPKLLIQFQNNGVVDDSQLPKDRFSAERLKGVDSTLKIQPAKLEDSAVYLCASSLEGGGVYEQYFGPGTRLTVT.

This chain uses TRBV19 with TRBJ1-5; possible D gene TRBD1, 5 bases. The V and J ends lost 3 bases and 11 bases respectively, with 17 bases between them. The germline CDR1 and CDR2 sequences are LNHDA and SQIVND (reference sequence). This CDR3 spans 14 amino acids. In DNA, the CDR3 is TGTGCCAGTAGTATTTGGGACCGAAACCAGTCCCAGCATTTT. This sequence encodes CASSIWDRNQSQHF.

On this clonotype itself: This may arise from a read error, as a much more abundant clone is one base away. The chain joins TRBV6-2 or TRBV6-3 to TRBJ2-3; 11 nucleotides line up with TRBD1. Trimming cost V 6 bases and J 9 bases; bases outside gene matches: 11. This CDR3 has 15 amino acids. The V gene's germline CDR1 is MNHEY and CDR2 SVGEGT. The CDR3 DNA is TGTGCCAGCAGAAGTGGACAGGGGGCTGGGGAGACGCAGTATTTT. Protein sequence: CASRSGQGAGETQYF.

The rearrangement links TRBV2 to TRBJ1-1; tentative D call: TRBD1 (5 bases). CDR3 size: 15 residues. V gave up 3 bases and J gave up 14 bases, with 25 bases separating them. Germline lookup yields CDR1 SNHLY and CDR2 FYNNEI. CDR3 nucleotide sequence: TGTGCCAGCAGTGAGATTGGCGGGGGTGACAATGAGCAGTTCTTT. Protein product: CASSEIGGGDNEQFF.

This clonotype was found many times. V usage is TRBV19 and J usage is TRBJ2-5, with 7 bases fitting TRBD2. The germline gives CDR1 LNHDA, CDR2 SQIVND (reference sequence). Unmatched junction bases numbered 1, after V lost 1 base and J lost 2 bases. This CDR3 has 14 residues. In DNA, the CDR3 is TGTGCCAGTAGTATAGGGGGACTACAAGAGACCCAGTACTTC. Amino acid sequence: CASSIGGLQETQYF.

This clonotype was recorded at least ten times. This sequence joins TRBV9 and TRBJ2-4, with 8 bases matching TRBD2. The ends lost 0 bases at V and 7 bases at J; junction bases unmatched: 3. The CDR3 has 14 amino acids. Per the germline V gene, CDR1 is SGDLS and CDR2 is YYNGEE. The CDR3 DNA reads as TGTGCCAGCAGCGTAGGGTCTAGCGGGAACATTCAGTACTTC. Translation: CASSVGSSGNIQYF.

In this sample, this clonotype turned up many times. The CDR3 DNA is TGTGCCAGTAGAAAAAAACGGGACACTGAAGCTTTCTTT. Protein: CASRKKRDTEAFF. This chain joins TRBV19 and TRBJ1-1, with unresolved D. The V gene's germline CDR1 is LNHDA and CDR2 SQIVND (reference sequence). V lost 6 bases and J lost 3, with 11 bases in between. This CDR3 is 13 amino acids long.

This chain links TRBV10-3 with TRBJ2-1; D is tentatively TRBD1 or TRBD2 (5 bases each). The V and J ends lost 0 bases and 5 bases respectively, with 14 bases between them. The CDR3 loop spans 16 amino acids. CDR1 and CDR2 from the germline V gene are ENHRY and SYGVKD. The CDR3: CAISESTWDLDNEQFF. The CDR3 nucleotides read TGTGCCATCAGTGAGTCGACCTGGGACCTTGACAATGAGCAGTTCTTC.

Ten or more counts support this clonotype. It may be a read error: a sequence one base away is much more abundant. V is TRBV20-1 and J is TRBJ1-1; 7 bases are shared with TRBD1. V was pared by 4 bases and J by 4 bases, with 9 bases of the junction left unmatched. Germline CDR1 DFQATT, CDR2 SNEGSKA (reference sequence). The CDR3 sequence is 14 residues long. The CDR3: CSAKYRGGVTEAFF. In nucleotides, the CDR3 is TGCAGTGCTAAATACAGGGGAGGTGTCACTGAAGCTTTCTTT.